The 30 T cell receptor beta chains below come from one sample, sequenced in a study of Graves' ophthalmopathy and Graves' hyperthyroidism (dated by TCRdb to the late 2010s). TCRdb shows the sequencer as Illumina HiSeq 2000. TCR beta CDR3 regions were amplified from RNA transcripts for repertoire sequencing. HTBI primers and the Qiagen OneStep RT-PCR kit were used in a first-round RT-PCR, which was followed by a second-round multiplex PCR, size selection and purification. The public reads were run again by TCRdb, first through fastp at Q25 and then through MiXCR, and only productive beta chains were kept. Each CDR3 protein gets just one entry, which takes the most common genes and DNA from the rows behind it. This sample is represented by over a million distinct CDR3 sequences; less than 45% of them were singletons. Around 10% of the sample is in the top ten clones. The sequenced sample was peripheral blood or thyroid tissue (not recorded which). All receptors derive from an adult man with Graves' hyperthyroidism.

In regard to this clonotype: Just one base apart from a much larger clone, this may be a read error. J is TRBJ2-2 and V is TRBV7-9, with D perhaps TRBD1 or TRBD2 (6 bases each). CDR3 length: 14 residues. The germline CDR1 and CDR2 sequences are SEHNR and FQNEAQ (reference sequence). Trimming pared 1 base from V and 4 bases from J, leaving 7 bases between. CDR3 DNA: TGTGCCAGCAGCTTAGGGGGGGCCACCGGGGAGCTGTTTTTT. This translates into CASSLGGATGELFF.

The CDR3 region is CSASRGSGQSTEAFF. The CDR3 bases are TGCAGTGCTAGTAGGGGGTCCGGACAGTCCACTGAAGCTTTCTTT. V and J are TRBV20-1 and TRBJ1-1; tentatively, D is TRBD1 (6 bases). Germline V gives CDR1 DFQATT, CDR2 SNEGSKA (reference sequence). The CDR3 totals 15 residues. The V end was cut by 3 bases, the J end by 4 bases, with 18 bases between.

This clonotype was seen a handful of times. The genes are TRBV2 and TRBJ2-6; the match to TRBD2 covers 11 bases. The J segment lost 2 bases and the V segment lost 6 bases, leaving 12 bases of the junction unmatched. The CDR3 has 19 residues. Germline V lookup: CDR1 SNHLY, CDR2 FYNNEI. The CDR3 DNA sequence: TGTGCCAGCAGCCAAGCGTCCCTAGCGGGAGGTGCTGGGGCCAACGTCCTGACTTTC. Its protein product is CASSQASLAGGAGANVLTF.

This clonotype turned up a few times. This chain links TRBV4-1 with TRBJ2-7; no clear D. CDR3 length: 14 amino acids. Germline loops: CDR1 MGHRA, CDR2 YSYEKL. The V end lost 0 bases, the J end lost 12 bases, and 18 bases lay between the germline ends. The CDR3 is CASSQDLSAWDRYF. The CDR3 bases are TGCGCCAGCAGCCAAGATCTGTCAGCTTGGGATCGGTACTTC.

The V call is TRBV5-6, the J call TRBJ2-7, with D perhaps given as TRBD1 or TRBD2 (5 bases each). This CDR3 is built from 13 residues. Looked up from germline, CDR1 is SGHDT and CDR2 is YYEEEE. V was trimmed by 3 bases and J by 3 bases, leaving 10 bases between them. CDR3 in amino acids: CASSWDVVYEQYF. The CDR3 DNA reads TGTGCCAGCAGCTGGGACGTGGTCTACGAGCAGTACTTC. The variable domain in full, with the rest retrieved from reference TRBV5-6 and TRBJ2-7, is DAGVTQSPTHLIKTRGQQVTLRCSPKSGHDTVSWYQQALGQGPQFIFQYYEEEERQRGNFPDRFSGHQFPNYSSELNVNALLLGDSALYLCASSWDVVYEQYFGPGTRLTVT.

This clonotype appeared many times. This chain uses TRBV10-1 with TRBJ1-1; D is unclear. CDR3 length equals 14 residues. Germline lookup yields CDR1 WNHNN and CDR2 SYGVQD (reference sequence). V lost 3 bases and J 1 base, leaving 9 bases between the germline ends. This CDR3 reads CASSEGPANTEAFF. In DNA, the CDR3 is TGCGCCAGCAGTGAAGGACCGGCGAACACTGAAGCTTTCTTT.

This clonotype was picked up a small number of times. Germline and junction disagree at one end, which may indicate a read error. The rearrangement uses TRBV5-1 and TRBJ1-4, with D perhaps matching TRBD1 (5 bases). Per the germline V gene, CDR1 is SGHRS and CDR2 is YFSETQ. There are 15 residues in the CDR3. The CDR3 region is CASMLRGQANEKLFF. For the CDR3, the DNA is TGTGCCAGCATGTTACGGGGCCAAGCTAATGAAAAACTGTTTTTT. The whole variable domain, remainder taken from reference TRBV5-1 and TRBJ1-4, is KAGVTQTPRYLIKTRGQQVTLSCSPISGHRSVSWYQQTPGQGLQFLFEYFSETQRNKGNFPGRFSGRQFSNSRSEMNVSTLELGDSALYLCASMLRGQANEKLFFGSGTQLSVL.

In regard to this clonotype: Just one base apart from a much larger clone, this may be a read error. The rearrangement uses TRBV20-1 and TRBJ1-2; 7 bases are shared with TRBD1. CDR3 length equals 12 residues. J lost 4 bases, V lost 5 bases, and 4 bases had no gene match. CDR1 and CDR2 (germline): DFQATT, SNEGSKA (reference sequence). The CDR3 protein is CSARDRIYGYTF. CDR3 nucleotide sequence: TGCAGTGCTCGGGACAGAATCTATGGCTACACCTTC.

This rearrangement joins TRBV10-3 to TRBJ1-2; 7 nucleotides match TRBD1. Germline V lookup: CDR1 ENHRY, CDR2 SYGVKD. The CDR3 runs to 13 residues. Losses at the gene ends were 6 bases for V and 6 bases for J; bases not matched to a gene: 7. In nucleotides, the CDR3 is TGTGCCATCAGGAGACAGGGCTCAAATGGCTACACCTTC. It encodes CAIRRQGSNGYTF.

This clonotype has a handful of counts. This chain links TRBV7-2 with TRBJ2-5; D is unclear. This CDR3 region has 13 residues. The germline gives CDR1 SGHTA, CDR2 FQGNSA. Deletions cut 4 bases from V and 9 bases from J, with 15 bases between. This CDR3 reads CASSSNSNQPQYF. DNA for the CDR3: TGTGCCAGCAGCTCCAACAGCAATCAGCCCCAGTACTTC. Full variable domain (outside the CDR3, taken from reference TRBV7-2 and TRBJ2-5): GAGVSQSPSNKVTEKGKDVELRCDPISGHTALYWYRQSLGQGLEFLIYFQGNSAPDKSGLPSDRFSAERTGGSVSTLTIQRTQQEDSAVYLCASSSNSNQPQYFGPGTRLLVL.

The genes are TRBV10-2 and TRBJ1-4; TRBD1 matches at 12 bases. Germline V gene sequence: CDR1 WSHSY, CDR2 SAAADI. The CDR3 runs 14 residues. V dropped 8 bases and J dropped 8; count of bases not matched to a gene: 6. The CDR3 DNA sequence: TGCGCCAGCGGGGGGACAGGGGGCAGGGAAAAACTGTTTTTT. It yields the protein CASGGTGGREKLFF.

The gene calls are TRBV30 and TRBJ1-6; 8 positions agree with TRBD1. The CDR3 is 16 residues long. V dropped 2 bases and J dropped 4; count of bases not matched to a gene: 7. CDR1 and CDR2 (germline): GTSNPN, SVGIG (reference sequence). The CDR3 protein is CAWSISGTGYNSPLHF. In DNA, the CDR3 is TGTGCCTGGAGTATATCCGGGACAGGATATAATTCACCCCTCCACTTT. Together with reference TRBV30 and TRBJ1-6, the CDR3 gives the full variable domain: SQTIHQWPATLVQPVGSPLSLECTVEGTSNPNLYWYRQAAGRGLQLLFYSVGIGQISSEVPQNLSASRPQDRQFILSSKKLLLSDSGFYLCAWSISGTGYNSPLHFGNGTRLTVT.

The V and J genes are TRBV10-2 and TRBJ1-2; D gene uncertain. CDR1 and CDR2 (germline): WSHSY, SAAADI. This CDR3 region has 15 residues. Trimming left V 0 bases short and J 8 bases short, with 16 bases between. The CDR3 coding sequence is TGCGCCAGCAGTGAGTCGGCAGGCTCTCAACGGGGCTACACCTTC. Its protein product is CASSESAGSQRGYTF.

Concerning this clonotype itself: The junction differs from germline at one of its ends, possibly a read error. The chain is built from TRBV28 and TRBJ1-1; D is uncertain. The germline gives CDR1 MDHEN, CDR2 SYDVKM. This CDR3 has 13 amino acids. This CDR3 reads CASSASMGTEALF. The CDR3 DNA follows: TGTGCCAGCAGTGCCTCTATGGGAACTGAAGCTCTCTTT.

A few counts support this clonotype. Its ends do not fully match the called genes, so a read error is possible. The genes are TRBV10-2 and TRBJ2-5; 10 nucleotides align to TRBD1. Germline CDR1 reads WSHSY; CDR2 reads SAAADI. The CDR3 is 14 residues long. In DNA, the CDR3 is TGTGCCAGCAGTGACAGGGGGCAAGATCAGCCCCAGTACTTC. Translated: CASSDRGQDQPQYF.

V is TRBV29-1 and J is TRBJ1-1, with a weak D call TRBD1 (6 bases). Trimming took off 7 bases at V and 6 bases at J, with 15 bases between the two ends. The germline CDR1 and CDR2 sequences are SQVTM and ANQGSEA. The length of the CDR3 is 12 residues. CDR3 DNA sequence: TGCAGCGCAAAAGGGGGAAGGGCTGAAGCTTTCTTT. It yields the protein CSAKGGRAEAFF.

This chain joins TRBV15 and TRBJ1-6; D unresolved. The germline V and J ends were trimmed by 0 bases and 8 bases, with 14 bases remaining between them. The CDR3 length is 16 residues. Germline V gene sequence: CDR1 LNHNV, CDR2 YYDKDF (reference sequence). For the CDR3, the DNA is TGTGCCACCAGCAGAGATCAAGCCCGGCGGGATTCACCCCTCCACTTT. This encodes CATSRDQARRDSPLHF. The variable domain in full, completed from reference TRBV15 and TRBJ1-6, reads DAMVIQNPRYQVTQFGKPVTLSCSQTLNHNVMYWYQQKSSQAPKLLFHYYDKDFNNEADTPDNFQSRRPNTSFCFLDIRSPGLGDTAMYLCATSRDQARRDSPLHFGNGTRLTVT.

Regarding this clonotype: This sequence may be a read error, since a much larger clone differs from it by one base. This sequence joins TRBV7-2 and TRBJ1-1; TRBD1 aligns across 7 bases. Germline assignment: CDR1 SGHTA and CDR2 FQGNSA. The V segment lost 5 bases and the J segment 5 bases; nucleotides outside the gene matches: 11. The CDR3 sequence is 15 residues long. CDR3 nucleotides: TGTGCCAGCAGCCCGGAACCCCAGGGGGGAACTGAAGCTTTCTTT. It translates to CASSPEPQGGTEAFF.

The chain employs TRBV19 and TRBJ1-5, with D maybe TRBD1 (5 bases). V was clipped by 7 bases and J by 3 bases, with 16 bases between them. CDR3 length equals 15 residues. Germline V gene data show CDR1 as LNHDA and CDR2 as SQIVND (reference sequence). The CDR3, as DNA: TGTGCCAGTAAAGGGGCTAGGACTACCAATCAGCCCCAGCATTTT. This sequence encodes CASKGARTTNQPQHF.

This clonotype occurred many times. This chain joins TRBV12-3 or TRBV12-4 and TRBJ1-4; D is possibly TRBD1 (6 bases). Trimming stripped 8 bases from V and 6 bases from J, with 25 bases between. CDR3 length equals 17 residues. This CDR3 is CASGAGAGGVFHEKLFF. The CDR3 DNA reads as TGTGCCAGCGGGGCAGGGGCCGGTGGGGTGTTTCATGAAAAACTGTTTTTT.

This chain uses TRBV2 with TRBJ1-5; 7 nucleotides agree with TRBD1. CDR3 length equals 12 residues. Germline lookup yields CDR1 SNHLY and CDR2 FYNNEI. With V trimmed by 4 bases and J by 10 bases, 4 bases remained unmatched. As DNA, the CDR3 is TGTGCCAGCAGTGCAGGGGGTACACCCCAGCATTTT. This codes for CASSAGGTPQHF.

The chain couples TRBV7-3 to TRBJ1-1; D perhaps matches TRBD1 (5 bases). V was cut by 5 bases and J by 5 bases, with 12 bases left in between. Germline V gene lookup returns CDR1 SGHTA and CDR2 FQGTGA. The CDR3 spans 13 residues. The CDR3 bases are TGTGCCAGCAGCCGGGACCACGGGACTGAAGCTTTCTTT. Its translation: CASSRDHGTEAFF.

V and J are TRBV10-3 and TRBJ1-2, with D unresolved. The CDR3 loop spans 11 amino acids. Germline V lookup: CDR1 ENHRY, CDR2 SYGVKD. V lost 8 bases, J lost 6 bases, and 10 bases lay in between. CDR3 amino acids: CAIGPDHGYTF. CDR3 nucleotide sequence: TGTGCCATCGGGCCAGATCATGGCTACACCTTC.

The genes are TRBV3-1 and TRBJ1-1; perhaps TRBD1 as D (6 bases). Germline V gives CDR1 LGHDT, CDR2 YNNKEL (reference sequence). This CDR3 has 15 residues. V shed 2 bases and J shed 12 bases, with 22 bases lying between them. CDR3 nucleotide sequence: TGTGCCAGCAGCCAAATGTCTTCTTGGGGGGACATAACTTTCTTT. It specifies CASSQMSSWGDITFF.

As for this clonotype: One base away lies a much larger clone, so this may be a sequencing read error. The genes are TRBV7-2 and TRBJ1-5; D is uncertain. Trimming cost V 4 bases and J 3 bases, with 10 bases left between them. The CDR3 contains 14 residues. Germline CDR1 SGHTA, CDR2 FQGNSA. The CDR3 spells CASSSVTLNQPQHF. The CDR3, as DNA: TGTGCCAGCAGCTCCGTGACGCTCAATCAGCCCCAGCATTTT.

The gene calls are TRBV28 and TRBJ2-7; possibly TRBD2 for D (6 bases). Trimming left V 6 bases short and J 2 bases short, with 14 bases between. The germline CDR1 and CDR2 sequences are MDHEN and SYDVKM. There are 14 residues in the CDR3. Here the CDR3 reads CASRQEGPPYEQYF. DNA for the CDR3: TGTGCCAGCAGGCAGGAGGGACCACCCTACGAGCAGTACTTC.

Worth noting for this clonotype: A single base separates this from a much larger clone, so it may be a read error. V and J are TRBV2 and TRBJ2-7; no definite D call. The CDR3 is 16 residues long. Trimming shortened V by 3 bases and J by 2 bases, and 17 bases separated the two germline ends. Germline lookup yields CDR1 SNHLY and CDR2 FYNNEI. The CDR3 DNA reads TGTGCCAGCAGTGATGAGGCCGGGCCTATCACCTACGAGCAGTACTTC. It is translated as CASSDEAGPITYEQYF.

V is TRBV2 and J is TRBJ1-5; D remains unclear. The V and J ends lost 7 bases and 6 bases respectively, with 13 bases between them. The CDR3 is made up of 13 amino acids. CDR1 and CDR2 (germline): SNHLY, FYNNEI. The CDR3 coding sequence is TGTGCCAGCAACGGACCGGGTCTTCAGCCCCAGCATTTT. It translates to CASNGPGLQPQHF.

The chain couples TRBV28 to TRBJ2-7, with 9 positions matching TRBD1. The CDR3 contains 15 residues. J lost 3 bases, V lost 6 bases, and 9 bases had no gene match. Germline loops: CDR1 MDHEN, CDR2 SYDVKM. The CDR3 loop is CASSAAETGGYEQYF. The CDR3 nucleotides are TGTGCCAGCAGCGCCGCCGAGACAGGGGGCTACGAGCAGTACTTC.

Here the CDR3 reads CATLEGQGQPQHF. The CDR3 bases are TGTGCCACTCTGGAGGGACAGGGTCAGCCCCAGCATTTT. This chain connects TRBV12-3 or TRBV12-4 to TRBJ1-5, with 9 bases identical to TRBD1. With 10 bases clipped from V and 6 bases from J, the junction kept 7 bases outside the gene matches. This CDR3 region has 13 residues.